These 18 T cell receptor beta chains share one sample of origin, sequenced in a study of human T cells and chemical hapten exposure. TCRdb called the RACE reads again in MiXCR, with one record for every CDR3 protein. Of 100,000 to 150,000 distinct CDR3 sequences detected, around 15% appear once; the ten largest clones hold about 0.85%. As for time point: patch test 1, 2 weeks after DPC sensitization. Treatment indicated: therapeutic diphenylcyclopropenone sensitization with weekly scalp DPC. The specimen was whole blood, collected in connection with sensitization to the hapten diphenylcyclopropenone (DPC). Receptor source: a man aged 18 to 29 with alopecia areata. Some clones in this sample may be carry-over from other donors' samples.

Only a few counts were recorded for this clonotype. V is TRBV12-5 and J is TRBJ2-5, with D maybe TRBD2 (5 bases). The V end was cut by 1 base, the J end by 6 bases, with 21 bases between. The CDR3 sequence is 17 residues long. CDR1 and CDR2 (germline): LGHNT, FRNRAP. The CDR3 nucleotides are TGTGCTAGTGGTTTGGCACAAGACTCCACTAGTCTAAAGACCCAGTACTTC. This gives the protein CASGLAQDSTSLKTQYF.

The rearrangement links TRBV18 to TRBJ1-2, with a weak D call TRBD1 (5 bases). Germline values: CDR1 KGHSH, CDR2 LQKENI. This CDR3 contains 13 residues. With 3 bases removed from V and 2 bases from J, the gap between germline ends came to 7 bases. CDR3 sequence reads: CASSPQGNYGYTF. The CDR3 DNA sequence: TGTGCCAGCTCACCTCAGGGCAACTATGGCTACACCTTC. Full variable domain (remainder filled in from reference TRBV18 and TRBJ1-2): NAGVMQNPRHLVRRRGQEARLRCSPMKGHSHVYWYRQLPEEGLKFMVYLQKENIIDESGMPKERFSAEFPKEGPSILRIQQVVRGDSAAYFCASSPQGNYGYTFGSGTRLTVV.

This clonotype was observed a handful of times. The chain employs TRBV7-9 and TRBJ2-5; 9 bases match TRBD1. CDR1 is SEHNR and CDR2 is FQNEAQ in the germline V gene (reference sequence). J gave up 4 bases and V 4 bases, and 7 bases lay outside the gene matches. The CDR3 length is 15 residues. The CDR3 nucleotides are TGTGCCAGCAGCTCGACGGACAGGGGCGGAGAGACCCAGTACTTC. This translates into CASSSTDRGGETQYF.

This clonotype was found a few times. The genes are TRBV11-2 and TRBJ2-3; D remains unclear. There are 13 residues in the CDR3. Looked up from germline, CDR1 is SGHAT and CDR2 is FQNNGV. The V end lost 1 base, the J end lost 10 bases, and 12 bases lay between the germline ends. The CDR3 nucleotides read TGTGCCAGCAGCTTAGTGTTCTCCAGGTCGCAGTATTTT. The encoded protein is CASSLVFSRSQYF.

This clonotype has only a few counts. The chain joins TRBV6-2 or TRBV6-3 to TRBJ2-5; D is unresolved. V was shortened by 4 bases and J by 4 bases, with 13 bases between the two germline ends. The V gene's germline CDR1 is MNHEY and CDR2 SVGEGT. The CDR3 has 14 residues. Written as DNA, the CDR3 is TGTGCCAGCAGTTTCGTAGAATCGGGAGAGACCCAGTACTTC. Its translation is CASSFVESGETQYF.

This clonotype was detected only a few times. This chain joins TRBV5-1 and TRBJ2-2, with 7 bases that match TRBD1. Per the germline V gene, CDR1 is SGHRS and CDR2 is YFSETQ. This CDR3 region has 18 residues. Trimming at V came to 4 bases and at J to 4 bases, leaving 16 bases not matched to a gene. Here the CDR3 DNA reads TGCGCCAGCAGCGGGAGCACAGGGGACGCCTTTTTCACCGGGGAGCTGTTTTTT. The encoded protein is CASSGSTGDAFFTGELFF.

This chain uses TRBV6-1 with TRBJ2-7, with D unclear. Trimming left V 6 bases short and J 5 bases short, with 17 bases between. CDR3 size: 14 residues. The germline V gene encodes CDR1 MNHNS and CDR2 SASEGT. The CDR3 reads CASRDQITRDEQYF. CDR3 nucleotides: TGTGCCAGCAGGGACCAAATAACCCGGGACGAGCAGTACTTC.

This clonotype was detected only a few times. The DNA for the CDR3 is TGTGCCAGCAGCTGGCCAGAGGACGGAACGAACACCGGGGAGCTGTTTTTT. Amino acid sequence: CASSWPEDGTNTGELFF. J is TRBJ2-2 and V is TRBV5-6; no clear D. Trimming shortened V by 3 bases and J by 0 bases, and 15 bases separated the two germline ends. CDR1 is SGHDT, CDR2 YYEEEE, per germline. The CDR3 runs 17 residues. Full variable domain (rest looked up from reference TRBV5-6 and TRBJ2-2): DAGVTQSPTHLIKTRGQQVTLRCSPKSGHDTVSWYQQALGQGPQFIFQYYEEEERQRGNFPDRFSGHQFPNYSSELNVNALLLGDSALYLCASSWPEDGTNTGELFFGEGSRLTVL.

This clonotype was seen only a few times. The chain is built from TRBV6-2 or TRBV6-3 and TRBJ2-1, with 10 bases identical to TRBD1. Germline V lookup: CDR1 MNHEY, CDR2 SVGEGT. J was trimmed by 6 bases and V by 0 bases; bases with no gene match: 20. The CDR3 consists of 21 residues. The CDR3 region is CASSYSLGEDRGILIVNEQFF. DNA for the CDR3: TGTGCCAGCAGTTACTCGCTTGGGGAGGACAGGGGGATTTTGATTGTCAATGAGCAGTTCTTC.

The rearrangement uses TRBV5-5 and TRBJ2-7; 8 bases are a match to TRBD1. CDR1 SGHKS and CDR2 YYEKEE come from the germline V gene (reference sequence). The V gene end was trimmed by 0 bases and the J gene end by 2 bases; junction bases not matched to a gene: 7. The CDR3 totals 16 residues. The CDR3 DNA sequence: TGTGCCAGCAGCTTGGCGGCAGGGGGCTTCCCCTACGAGCAGTACTTC. It yields the protein CASSLAAGGFPYEQYF.

This chain connects TRBV5-1 to TRBJ2-3, with 16 bases matching TRBD2. Germline V gives CDR1 SGHRS, CDR2 YFSETQ. The V gene end was trimmed by 0 bases and the J gene end by 2 bases; junction bases not matched to a gene: 9. The length of the CDR3 is 20 residues. This chain's CDR3 is CASSLVPPGLAGGHTDTQYF. In DNA form, the CDR3 reads TGCGCCAGCAGCTTGGTCCCTCCGGGACTAGCGGGGGGGCACACAGATACGCAGTATTTT. Drawing the rest from reference TRBV5-1 and TRBJ2-3, the complete variable domain is KAGVTQTPRYLIKTRGQQVTLSCSPISGHRSVSWYQQTPGQGLQFLFEYFSETQRNKGNFPGRFSGRQFSNSRSEMNVSTLELGDSALYLCASSLVPPGLAGGHTDTQYFGPGTRLTVL.

This chain uses TRBV6-2 or TRBV6-3 with TRBJ1-2; 7 positions match TRBD1. Germline CDR1 and CDR2: MNHEY and SVGEGT. With 2 bases clipped from V and 1 base from J, the junction kept 10 bases outside the gene matches. CDR3 size: 17 residues. The CDR3 spells CASSYKPGQKINYGYTF. CDR3 bases: TGTGCCAGCAGTTACAAACCGGGACAGAAGATTAACTATGGCTACACCTTC.

This clonotype was seen more than once but under ten times. The chain employs TRBV9 and TRBJ1-1; D not resolved. Deletions cut 0 bases from V and 7 bases from J, with 10 bases between. The CDR3 covers 13 residues. Germline V lookup: CDR1 SGDLS, CDR2 YYNGEE. CDR3 protein: CASSVAFTDEAFF. For the CDR3, the DNA is TGTGCCAGCAGCGTAGCATTTACAGATGAAGCTTTCTTT.

Only a few counts were recorded for this clonotype. This rearrangement joins TRBV7-6 to TRBJ2-5, with unresolved D. Germline values: CDR1 SGHVS, CDR2 FNYEAQ. CDR3 length: 14 residues. Trimming removed 2 bases at V and 1 base at J, with 8 bases between. The CDR3 region has the DNA TGTGCCAGCAGCTTAAACGGAATCCAAGAGACCCAGTACTTC. It specifies CASSLNGIQETQYF.

The V call is TRBV7-2, the J call TRBJ2-3, with D hard to call. Trimming stripped 4 bases from V and 11 bases from J, with 10 bases between. The CDR3 extends over 11 amino acids. The germline V gene encodes CDR1 SGHTA and CDR2 FQGNSA. The CDR3, as DNA: TGTGCCAGCAGCTCGGACCGCAAGCAGTATTTT. Amino acids: CASSSDRKQYF.

V is TRBV5-5 and J is TRBJ1-1; D not certain. Trimming removed 2 bases at V and 3 bases at J, with 5 bases between. In germline, CDR1 is SGHKS, CDR2 YYEKEE (reference sequence). CDR3 length: 12 residues. The CDR3 DNA reads TGTGCCAGCAGCTTAGTCTACACTGAAGCTTTCTTT. As protein: CASSLVYTEAFF.

This clonotype was counted a few times. The chain employs TRBV11-3 and TRBJ2-2; 9 bases align to TRBD1. Germline-derived CDR1 and CDR2 are SGHNT and YENEEA. V dropped 5 bases and J dropped 6; count of bases not matched to a gene: 7. The CDR3 contains 15 residues. Here the CDR3 DNA reads TGTGCCAGCAGCGCCGGGACAGGGACGTCCGGGGAGCTGTTTTTT. It translates to CASSAGTGTSGELFF.

J is TRBJ2-5 and V is TRBV10-3; 8 bases align to TRBD1. Trimming took 0 bases from V and 0 from J; bases not matched to a gene: 21. CDR3 length: 22 residues. CDR1 is ENHRY and CDR2 is SYGVKD in the germline V gene. CDR3 DNA sequence: TGTGCCATCAGTGAGTCTCCCGATTTTAGGACAGGGAACCGCAAACACCAAGAGACCCAGTACTTC. Translated, it gives CAISESPDFRTGNRKHQETQYF.